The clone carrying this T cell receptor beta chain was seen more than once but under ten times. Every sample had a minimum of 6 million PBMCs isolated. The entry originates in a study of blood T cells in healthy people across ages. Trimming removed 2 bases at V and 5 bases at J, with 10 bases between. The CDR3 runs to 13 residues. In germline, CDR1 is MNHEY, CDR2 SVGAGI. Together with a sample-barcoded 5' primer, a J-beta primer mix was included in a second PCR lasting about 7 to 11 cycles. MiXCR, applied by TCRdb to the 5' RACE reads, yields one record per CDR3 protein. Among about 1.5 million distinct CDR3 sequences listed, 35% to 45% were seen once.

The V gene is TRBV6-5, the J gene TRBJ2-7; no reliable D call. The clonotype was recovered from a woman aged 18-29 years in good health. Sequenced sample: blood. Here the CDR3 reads CASSYLTRDEQYF. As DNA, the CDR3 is TGTGCCAGCAGTTACCTTACCCGGGACGAGCAGTACTTC.